The 3 T cell receptor beta chains presented below share a single source sample, sequenced in a study of blood T cell repertoires in COVID-19. Here immunoSEQ multiplex PCR was the method, and the copy in TCRdb shows in-frame clones only, minus some. The table lists about 110,000 clones, 85% to 90% of them singletons. Sequenced material: peripheral blood. All receptors derive from a human donor in a cohort sampled during active COVID-19.

This clone was found a few times. The genes are TRBV4-1 and TRBJ1-5; D might be TRBD1 (6 bases). Deletions cut 1 base from V and 4 bases from J, with 14 bases between. Per the germline V gene, CDR1 is MGHRA and CDR2 is YSYEKL. The CDR3 is 16 amino acids. The CDR3 loop reads CASSQAGGQLNQPQHF. DNA for the CDR3: TGCGCCAGCAGCCAAGCCGGCGGACAGTTAAATCAGCCCCAGCATTTT.

CDR3 nucleotides: TGTGCCAGCTCACCACCGCTAGGGACAACCTACGAGCAGTACTTC. Translated: CASSPPLGTTYEQYF. The chain joins TRBV18 to TRBJ2-7, with D maybe TRBD1 (6 bases). CDR3 length equals 15 residues. The germline gives CDR1 KGHSH, CDR2 LQKENI. Between the trimmed V and J ends, which lost 0 bases and 2 bases, there was a span of 11 bases. Looking up the rest from reference TRBV18 and TRBJ2-7 gives the full variable domain: NAGVMQNPRHLVRRRGQEARLRCSPMKGHSHVYWYRQLPEEGLKFMVYLQKENIIDESGMPKERFSAEFPKEGPSILRIQQVVRGDSAAYFCASSPPLGTTYEQYFGPGTRLTVT.

V is TRBV27 and J is TRBJ2-7, with 8 bases matching TRBD2. The CDR3 is made up of 13 amino acids. Germline V gives CDR1 MNHEY, CDR2 SMNVEV (reference sequence). Trimming at V came to 10 bases and at J to 6 bases, leaving 11 bases not matched to a gene. CDR3 in amino acids: CATSRASGFEQYF. The CDR3 DNA reads as TGTGCCACCTCCCGAGCTAGCGGGTTCGAGCAGTACTTC.